Below, 25 T cell receptor beta chains from the same sample are listed, as sequenced in a study of T cell repertoires in cytomegalovirus infection. TCRdb processed the reads anew with MiXCR; each CDR3 protein has one entry. The data hold 700,000 to 900,000 distinct CDR3 sequences, with 25% to 30% observed a single time. These TCRs' antigens remain unknown. The sequencing used cultured CD8+ T cells from PBMCs, collected from culture after CMV antigen stimulation. The receptor set was obtained from a human donor in good health (CMV status not recorded). Some clones in this sample may be carry-over from other donors' samples.

There are a few counts of this clonotype. The chain combines TRBV6-2 or TRBV6-3 with TRBJ2-2; D is possibly TRBD2 (5 bases). Trimming cost V 8 bases and J 6 bases, with 7 bases left between them. Germline V lookup: CDR1 MNHEY, CDR2 SVGEGT. CDR3 length equals 11 residues. The DNA for the CDR3 is TGTGCCAGCGAGAGGGCCGGGGAGCTGTTTTTT. It codes for CASERAGELFF.

This clonotype has a handful of counts. J is TRBJ2-1 and V is TRBV5-1, with TRBD1 matching 7 bases. Germline trimming cut 2 bases from V and 5 bases from J; bases unmatched to any gene: 10. CDR1 SGHRS and CDR2 YFSETQ come from the germline V gene. This CDR3 region has 16 residues. The CDR3 reads CASSLTLGTADNEQFF. DNA for the CDR3: TGCGCCAGCAGCTTAACTCTAGGGACAGCAGACAATGAGCAGTTCTTC.

Turning to this clonotype: A much larger clone lies one base from this, so it may be a read error. The chain combines TRBV27 with TRBJ2-7, with D perhaps matching TRBD1 (5 bases). Germline CDR1 MNHEY, CDR2 SMNVEV (reference sequence). This CDR3 spans 14 amino acids. Trimming cost V 4 bases and J 2 bases, with 12 bases left between them. Here the CDR3 DNA reads TGTGCCAGCAGTTACTTGGGGCCAACCTACGAGCAGTACTTC. Translated: CASSYLGPTYEQYF.

This clonotype was seen only a few times. The rearrangement uses TRBV9 and TRBJ2-1; possibly TRBD2 for D (5 bases). Trimming removed 1 base from V and 6 bases from J, with 14 bases in between. This CDR3 has 15 amino acids. Looked up from germline, CDR1 is SGDLS and CDR2 is YYNGEE. CDR3 protein: CASSVYGEPVNEQFF. DNA of the CDR3: TGTGCCAGCAGCGTATACGGGGAACCGGTCAATGAGCAGTTCTTC.

V and J are TRBV4-2 and TRBJ2-7; D unresolved. The ends were cut back, 4 bases at V and 3 bases at J, with 19 bases in the middle. The CDR3 sequence is 16 residues long. Germline CDR1 reads LGHNA; CDR2 reads YNFKEQ. CDR3 coding DNA: TGTGCCAGCAGCCCGACCCAAATGGCGCCCATCTACGAGCAGTACGTC. The encoded protein is CASSPTQMAPIYEQYV.

This clonotype was picked up a small number of times. The V and J genes are TRBV5-6 and TRBJ2-3; 7 bases match TRBD1. J was trimmed by 4 bases and V by 4 bases; bases with no gene match: 3. Germline lookup yields CDR1 SGHDT and CDR2 YYEEEE. The CDR3 is 13 residues long. The CDR3 nucleotides are TGTGCCAGCAGCCTAGGGACAGCAGATACGCAGTATTTT. It translates to CASSLGTADTQYF.

The chain is built from TRBV29-1 and TRBJ1-2, with D uncertain. The CDR3 length is 10 residues. Between the trimmed V and J ends, which lost 3 bases and 12 bases, there was a span of 11 bases. Germline assignment: CDR1 SQVTM and CDR2 ANQGSEA. For the CDR3, the DNA is TGCAGCGTTGAGGAGGGAACGGACACCTTC. This codes for CSVEEGTDTF.

This chain joins TRBV27 and TRBJ2-7, with TRBD1 matching 9 bases. CDR1 is MNHEY and CDR2 is SMNVEV in the germline V gene (reference sequence). With V trimmed by 3 bases and J by 4 bases, 4 bases remained unmatched. This CDR3 is 14 amino acids long. The CDR3 loop reads CASSFGDRDYEQYF. The CDR3 DNA sequence: TGTGCCAGCAGTTTTGGGGACAGGGATTACGAGCAGTACTTC.

The gene calls are TRBV7-6 and TRBJ2-1, with 8 bases fitting TRBD2. With 1 base clipped from V and 4 bases from J, the junction kept 6 bases outside the gene matches. The CDR3 has 16 residues. Germline V lookup: CDR1 SGHVS, CDR2 FNYEAQ. CDR3 protein: CASSLGGLVGYNEQFF. Written as DNA, the CDR3 is TGTGCCAGCAGCTTAGGGGGACTAGTGGGATACAATGAGCAGTTCTTC.

This clonotype is a singleton in its sample. The chain joins TRBV29-1 to TRBJ2-1; possibly TRBD1 for D (5 bases). CDR3 length: 10 amino acids. V was trimmed by 5 bases and J by 10 bases, leaving 9 bases between them. CDR1 and CDR2 from the germline V gene are SQVTM and ANQGSEA. The CDR3, as DNA: TGCAGCGTTACAAACAGGGAGCAGTTCTTC. This sequence encodes CSVTNREQFF.

The V and J genes are TRBV6-6 and TRBJ2-1; 8 bases align to TRBD2. The ends lost 5 bases at V and 8 bases at J; junction bases unmatched: 11. The germline V gene encodes CDR1 MNHNY and CDR2 SVGAGI (reference sequence). This CDR3 is built from 15 residues. The CDR3 here is CASSIQGAGGDEQFF. The CDR3, as DNA: TGTGCCAGCAGTATCCAAGGGGCGGGGGGTGATGAGCAGTTCTTC.

This clonotype was recorded only once. This chain links TRBV19 with TRBJ1-5; TRBD1 matches at 8 bases. The germline V gene encodes CDR1 LNHDA and CDR2 SQIVND (reference sequence). The CDR3 is made up of 13 amino acids. The V gene end was trimmed by 6 bases and the J gene end by 5 bases; junction bases not matched to a gene: 3. Written as DNA, the CDR3 is TGTGCCAGTAGCAGGGGGCCGGATCAGCCCCAGCATTTT. It encodes CASSRGPDQPQHF.

This clonotype has a handful of counts. The CDR3 region is CASSQEPGSSYEQYF. CDR3 sequence (DNA): TGCGCCAGCAGCCAAGAACCGGGATCTTCCTACGAGCAGTACTTC. The rearrangement uses TRBV4-1 and TRBJ2-7; a weak D match, TRBD2 (5 bases). Deletions cut 0 bases from V and 1 base from J, with 10 bases between. This CDR3 has 15 amino acids. Germline V gives CDR1 MGHRA, CDR2 YSYEKL.

This clonotype was recorded a few times. The gene calls are TRBV25-1 and TRBJ1-1, with TRBD1 as a possible D gene (5 bases). The CDR3 runs to 14 residues. V was clipped by 6 bases and J by 1 base, with 12 bases between them. Looked up from germline, CDR1 is MGHDK and CDR2 is SYGVNS. CDR3 nucleotide sequence: TGTGCCAGCAGGGGGACGGAGACGAACACTGAAGCTTTCTTT. This codes for CASRGTETNTEAFF.

The chain links TRBV5-4 to TRBJ1-1; 10 bases agree with TRBD1. The CDR3 covers 18 residues. V shed 4 bases, J shed 0 bases, and the junction held 12 bases outside the gene matches. CDR1 SGHNT and CDR2 YYREEE come from the germline V gene (reference sequence). The CDR3 DNA reads TGTGCCAGCAGCGAAGGCCCGGGACAGGGGAAAATGAACACTGAAGCTTTCTTT. It codes for CASSEGPGQGKMNTEAFF.

The table lists this clonotype with a few counts. The chain couples TRBV6-5 to TRBJ2-1, with 10 bases fitting TRBD2. V dropped 2 bases and J dropped 7; count of bases not matched to a gene: 8. Germline CDR1 MNHEY, CDR2 SVGAGI. This CDR3 is built from 16 residues. The CDR3 loop is CASSYTQRGGLNEQFF. CDR3 bases: TGTGCCAGCAGTTACACCCAGCGGGGGGGCTTAAATGAGCAGTTCTTC.

The chain carries TRBV13 and TRBJ2-2; tentative D call: TRBD1 (5 bases). V lost 4 bases, J lost 2 bases, and 8 bases lay in between. This CDR3 is 14 amino acids long. Germline V CDR1 and CDR2: PRHDT, FYEKMQ (reference sequence). CDR3 residues: CASSYRTNTGELFF. The CDR3 DNA sequence: TGTGCCAGCAGCTACAGGACCAACACCGGGGAGCTGTTTTTT.

V and J are TRBV25-1 and TRBJ1-3; D ambiguous. V lost 5 bases to trimming and J lost 4 bases, with 6 bases between them. The CDR3 contains 12 residues. CDR1 is MGHDK, CDR2 SYGVNS, per germline. In nucleotides, the CDR3 is TGTGCCAGCAGTCGGTTCGGAAACACCATATATTTT. Its protein is CASSRFGNTIYF.

The chain recombines TRBV5-1 with TRBJ2-1; 8 bases are shared with TRBD2. Trimming at V came to 2 bases and at J to 5 bases, leaving 3 bases not matched to a gene. Germline V gene data show CDR1 as SGHRS and CDR2 as YFSETQ. The CDR3 is 14 amino acids. The CDR3 DNA is TGCGCCAGCAGCTTCACTAGCGGCCACAATGAGCAGTTCTTC. This gives the protein CASSFTSGHNEQFF.

The rearrangement joins TRBV15 to TRBJ1-3; D is undetermined. The CDR3 is 13 residues long. V was trimmed by 5 bases and J by 9 bases, leaving 14 bases between them. The germline CDR1 and CDR2 sequences are LNHNV and YYDKDF (reference sequence). The chain's CDR3 is CATSLGPEATIYF. Written as DNA, the CDR3 is TGTGCCACCAGCCTTGGGCCTGAGGCCACCATATATTTT.

This clonotype was seen only a few times. J is TRBJ1-4 and V is TRBV18; 7 bases match TRBD1. Trimming at V came to 3 bases and at J to 0 bases, leaving 13 bases not matched to a gene. Per germline, CDR1 KGHSH and CDR2 LQKENI. The CDR3 consists of 19 residues. The DNA for the CDR3 is TGTGCCAGCTCACCTTTTAGCCAGGGACAGCAAGCAACTAATGAAAAACTGTTTTTT. Protein: CASSPFSQGQQATNEKLFF.

A few counts support this clonotype. V and J are TRBV7-9 and TRBJ2-3; the D gene is possibly TRBD1 (5 bases). Trimming took 5 bases from V and 0 from J, leaving 15 bases between them. CDR1 and CDR2 (germline): SEHNR, FQNEAQ (reference sequence). The CDR3 length is 16 residues. DNA of the CDR3: TGTGCCAGCAGCCCCCAGGGCCCTGCCAGCACAGATACGCAGTATTTT. It codes for CASSPQGPASTDTQYF.

This clonotype was counted ten times or more. It is likely a read error, because the conserved phenylalanine at the end of the CDR3 is missing. The chain joins TRBV7-6 to TRBJ1-1; D unresolved. Germline loops: CDR1 SGHVS, CDR2 FNYEAQ. This CDR3 region has 13 residues. Trimming took off 5 bases at V and 1 base at J, with 8 bases between the two ends. CDR3: CASSRRPNTEAFV. The CDR3 DNA is TGTGCCAGCAGCCGACGACCGAACACTGAAGCTTTCGTT.

V and J are TRBV27 and TRBJ2-4; D is unresolved. Germline CDR1 and CDR2: MNHEY and SMNVEV (reference sequence). The CDR3 runs to 14 residues. The V and J ends lost 0 bases and 3 bases respectively, with 6 bases between them. The CDR3 nucleotides are TGTGCCAGCAGTTTATCCTTAGGCAAAAACATTCAGTACTTC. The encoded protein is CASSLSLGKNIQYF.

The chain combines TRBV7-6 with TRBJ1-2; TRBD1 aligns across 10 bases. The germline V gene encodes CDR1 SGHVS and CDR2 FNYEAQ. The CDR3 is 15 residues long. V lost 10 bases to trimming and J lost 2 bases; unmatched junction nucleotides: 10. The chain's CDR3 is CATLSPGQGNYGYTF. As DNA, the CDR3 is TGTGCCACCCTTTCACCGGGACAGGGGAACTATGGCTACACCTTC.